This TCR beta chain was observed in a study of blood T cell repertoires in COVID-19. About the study: Samples of COVID-19 (acute and convalescent) were obtained from the United States, Italy and Spain. The analysed material was cDNA or gDNA that came from T cells, B-cell-depleted T cells, or PBMCs.

This CDR3 has 17 amino acids. From germline, CDR1 is MNHNY and CDR2 SVGAGI (reference sequence). V dropped 5 bases and J dropped 7; count of bases not matched to a gene: 18. Original analysis: Researchers report that nucleated cell counts were estimated from reference gene primer amplification. Sequencing used immunoSEQ multiplex PCR; TCRdb keeps in-frame clones, though not all of them. The V and J calls and clone size are taken from that table; D and trimming were inferred from the DNA. In the table there are 130,000 to 150,000 clones, about 92% of which are singletons. The clonotype was recovered from a human donor in a cohort sampled during active COVID-19. Source material: peripheral blood. This chain uses TRBV6-6 with TRBJ2-7, with 9 nucleotides matching TRBD2. For the CDR3, the DNA is TGTGCCAGCAGTCAGACACCTTTTGCTAGCGGGGCGGGGGAGCAGTACTTC. This translates into CASSQTPFASGAGEQYF.